This T cell receptor (beta chain) was retrieved from a study of CD8+ T cells in alopecia areata. The V gene lost 0 bases and the J gene lost 0 bases, with 11 bases spanning the gap. The CDR3 has 15 amino acids. Per the germline V gene, CDR1 is GTSNPN and CDR2 is SVGIG (reference sequence). Treatment specified: oral pan-JAK inhibitor, 5-10 mg twice daily. Extracted from the samples, RNA was reverse transcribed into cDNA to serve as the sequencing template. Only in-frame clones appear in the TCRdb table, and some are missing; sequencing was by immunoSEQ multiplex PCR. The data contain fewer than 350,000 clones, roughly 64% of them singletons.

The clonotype originates from a human donor with alopecia areata. The sample was CD4+ T cells sorted from blood, taken at week 24, from a patient treated with tofacitinib. The rearrangement joins TRBV30 to TRBJ1-1, with no clear D. CDR3 protein: CAWSVVSLLNTEAFF. In DNA form, the CDR3 reads TGTGCCTGGAGTGTGGTGTCCCTTTTGAACACTGAAGCTTTCTTT.